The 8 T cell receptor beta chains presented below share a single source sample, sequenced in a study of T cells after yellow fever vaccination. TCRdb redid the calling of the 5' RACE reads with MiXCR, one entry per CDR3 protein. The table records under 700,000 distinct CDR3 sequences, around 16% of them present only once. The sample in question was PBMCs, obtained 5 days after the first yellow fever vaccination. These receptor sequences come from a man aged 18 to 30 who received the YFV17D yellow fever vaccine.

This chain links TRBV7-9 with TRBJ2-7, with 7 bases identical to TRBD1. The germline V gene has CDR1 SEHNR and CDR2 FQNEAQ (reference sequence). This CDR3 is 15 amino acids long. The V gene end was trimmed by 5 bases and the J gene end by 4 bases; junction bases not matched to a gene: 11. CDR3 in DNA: TGTGCCAGCAGCCTGGGACAGCTCGTGACTTACGAGCAGTACTTC. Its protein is CASSLGQLVTYEQYF.

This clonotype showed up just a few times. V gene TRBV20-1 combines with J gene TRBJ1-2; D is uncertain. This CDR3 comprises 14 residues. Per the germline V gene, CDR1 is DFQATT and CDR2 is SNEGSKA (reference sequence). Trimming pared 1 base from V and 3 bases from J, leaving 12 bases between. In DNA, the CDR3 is TGCAGTGCTAGAGGGAACCCTGGGGACTATGGCTACACCTTC. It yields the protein CSARGNPGDYGYTF.

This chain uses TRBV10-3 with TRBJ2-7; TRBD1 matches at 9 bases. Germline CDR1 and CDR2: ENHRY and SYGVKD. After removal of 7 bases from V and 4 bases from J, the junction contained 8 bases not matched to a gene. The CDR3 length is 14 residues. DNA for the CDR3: TGTGCCATCATCCCAGGACAGGGGCGGTACGAGCAGTACTTC. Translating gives CAIIPGQGRYEQYF.

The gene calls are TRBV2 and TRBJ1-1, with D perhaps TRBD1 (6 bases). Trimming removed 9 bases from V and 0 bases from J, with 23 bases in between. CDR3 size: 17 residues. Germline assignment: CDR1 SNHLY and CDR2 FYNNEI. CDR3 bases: TGTGCCAGTGGGGGCTTGAAGGGACACCTAATGAACACTGAAGCTTTCTTT. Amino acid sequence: CASGGLKGHLMNTEAFF.

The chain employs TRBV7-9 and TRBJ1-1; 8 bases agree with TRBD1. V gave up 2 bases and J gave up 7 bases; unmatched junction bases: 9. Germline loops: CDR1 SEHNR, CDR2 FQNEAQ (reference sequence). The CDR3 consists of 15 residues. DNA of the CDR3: TGTGCCAGCAGCTTAAAAGCGGGACAGGCTATTGAAGCTTTCTTT. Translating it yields CASSLKAGQAIEAFF.

Here the CDR3 DNA reads TGTGCCAGCAGTTACAACTGGGCCCTAGGGGCTTTCTTT. Translated, it gives CASSYNWALGAFF. V usage is TRBV6-2 or TRBV6-3 and J usage is TRBJ1-1; no firm D call. The V and J ends lost 2 bases and 11 bases respectively, with 15 bases between them. CDR3 length: 13 amino acids. Germline CDR1 is MNHEY and CDR2 is SVGEGT.

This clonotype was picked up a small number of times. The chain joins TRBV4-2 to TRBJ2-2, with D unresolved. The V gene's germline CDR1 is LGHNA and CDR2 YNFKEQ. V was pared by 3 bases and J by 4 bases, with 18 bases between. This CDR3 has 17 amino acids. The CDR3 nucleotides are TGTGCCAGCAGCCATTCGCCGTGGGTCTCCCCCACCGGGGAGCTGTTTTTT. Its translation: CASSHSPWVSPTGELFF.

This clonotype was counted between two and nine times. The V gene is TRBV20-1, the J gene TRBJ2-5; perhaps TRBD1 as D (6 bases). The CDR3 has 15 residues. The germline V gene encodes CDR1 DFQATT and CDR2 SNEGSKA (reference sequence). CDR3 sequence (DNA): TGCAGCGCTCCTCTACCCCGGGACATCGAGCAGACCCAGTACTTC. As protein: CSAPLPRDIEQTQYF.